One sample yielded the 16 T cell receptor beta chains listed below, sequenced in a study of CD8+ T cells in alopecia areata. Reverse transcription of extracted RNA yielded cDNA, which provided the sequencing template. The table came from immunoSEQ multiplex PCR; TCRdb's copy has only in-frame clones and leaves some out. The data hold approximately 130,000 clones, with around 60% observed a single time. The treatment is: oral pan-JAK inhibitor, 5-10 mg twice daily. The source was CD4+ T cells sorted from blood, collected at week 4, from a patient treated with tofacitinib. The source of these receptors is a human donor with alopecia areata.

CDR3 region: CASSLMLRANQPQHF. The DNA of the CDR3 is TGTGCCAGCAGCTTAATGCTCCGGGCCAATCAGCCCCAGCATTTT. The chain joins TRBV7-2 to TRBJ1-5; D uncertain. V gave up 2 bases and J gave up 3 bases, with 11 bases separating them. In germline, CDR1 is SGHTA, CDR2 FQGNSA. The CDR3 contains 15 residues.

The table lists this clone with a few counts. The chain couples TRBV29-1 to TRBJ2-4; tentative D call: TRBD1 (5 bases). The germline CDR1 and CDR2 sequences are SQVTM and ANQGSEA. This CDR3 is built from 13 residues. V was trimmed by 7 bases and J by 3 bases, leaving 13 bases between them. The CDR3, as DNA: TGCAGCGCTGCGACGGACAACAAAAACATTCAGTACTTC. This encodes CSAATDNKNIQYF.

The V and J genes are TRBV30 and TRBJ1-2; tentatively, D is TRBD1 (5 bases). CDR3 length: 15 residues. Trimming stripped 0 bases from V and 7 bases from J, with 18 bases between. CDR1 is GTSNPN and CDR2 is SVGIG in the germline V gene (reference sequence). CDR3: CAWSVLAGNFGGYTF. For the CDR3, the DNA is TGTGCCTGGAGTGTACTGGCAGGGAACTTCGGTGGCTACACCTTC.

This clone was counted between two and nine times. The rearrangement uses TRBV5-4 and TRBJ1-6, with 7 bases fitting TRBD1. The germline CDR1 and CDR2 sequences are SGHNT and YYREEE (reference sequence). This CDR3 is 13 amino acids long. Losses at the gene ends were 0 bases for V and 10 bases for J; bases not matched to a gene: 1. The CDR3 reads CASSLDRGSPLHF. The CDR3 DNA is TGTGCCAGCAGCTTGGACAGGGGATCACCCCTCCACTTT.

The chain couples TRBV6-5 to TRBJ2-1, with 11 bases aligning to TRBD2. Trimming at V came to 2 bases and at J to 5 bases, leaving 2 bases not matched to a gene. This CDR3 is built from 15 residues. The germline gives CDR1 MNHEY, CDR2 SVGAGI. The CDR3 spells CASSYLGLADNEQFF. Written as DNA, the CDR3 is TGTGCCAGCAGTTACCTGGGACTAGCGGACAATGAGCAGTTCTTC.

V gene TRBV4-1 combines with J gene TRBJ1-2, with a possible D match to TRBD1 (6 bases). Trimming cost V 5 bases and J 0 bases, with 19 bases left between them. Per the germline V gene, CDR1 is MGHRA and CDR2 is YSYEKL. This CDR3 comprises 17 residues. The CDR3 nucleotides are TGCGCCAGCAGCTACACGGACAGCACGACTTCTAACTATGGCTACACCTTC. Its protein product is CASSYTDSTTSNYGYTF.

The chain combines TRBV29-1 with TRBJ2-7, with TRBD1 matching over 8 bases. CDR1 SQVTM and CDR2 ANQGSEA come from the germline V gene. This CDR3 is built from 14 residues. With V trimmed by 6 bases and J by 1 base, 8 bases remained unmatched. CDR3 region: CSVPGQGISYEQYF. The CDR3 nucleotides are TGCAGCGTCCCCGGACAGGGTATTTCCTACGAGCAGTACTTC.

V usage is TRBV29-1 and J usage is TRBJ1-2; D not certain. The ends were cut back, 4 bases at V and 6 bases at J, with 9 bases in the middle. This CDR3 has 11 amino acids. Germline V CDR1 and CDR2: SQVTM, ANQGSEA. The chain's CDR3 is CSVVGSDGYTF. The CDR3 region has the DNA TGCAGCGTTGTGGGGTCCGATGGCTACACCTTC.

In its sample, this clone was seen a few times. This rearrangement joins TRBV6-5 to TRBJ2-5; no definite D call. Germline values: CDR1 MNHEY, CDR2 SVGAGI. This CDR3 is built from 12 residues. Deletions cut 3 bases from V and 5 bases from J, with 7 bases between. This chain's CDR3 is CASSYDEETQYF. Written as DNA, the CDR3 is TGTGCCAGCAGTTATGATGAGGAGACCCAGTACTTC.

V is TRBV7-9 and J is TRBJ1-1; D is unclear. Germline V gene lookup returns CDR1 SEHNR and CDR2 FQNEAQ (reference sequence). The CDR3 extends over 13 amino acids. V was trimmed by 1 base and J by 5 bases, leaving 8 bases between them. CDR3 sequence reads: CASSLDSGTEAFF. CDR3 DNA sequence: TGTGCCAGCAGCTTAGATTCGGGGACTGAAGCTTTCTTT.

Details on this clone: The same CDR3 arises from other DNA sequences in this sample as well. The gene calls are TRBV5-1 and TRBJ2-5; 9 bases agree with TRBD1. The CDR3 consists of 14 residues. Trimming removed 3 bases from V and 5 bases from J; junction bases left unmatched: 5. Germline CDR1 and CDR2: SGHRS and YFSETQ. The CDR3 reads CASSSGTGRETQYF. The CDR3, as DNA: TGCGCCAGCAGCTCCGGGACAGGGCGGGAGACCCAGTACTTC.

This chain links TRBV29-1 with TRBJ2-7; possibly TRBD2 for D (6 bases). The CDR3 consists of 13 residues. From germline, CDR1 is SQVTM and CDR2 ANQGSEA. Trimming stripped 4 bases from V and 1 base from J, with 11 bases between. DNA for the CDR3: TGCAGCGTTGTACGGGACTCATCCTACGAGCAGTACTTC. Protein: CSVVRDSSYEQYF.

The chain links TRBV18 to TRBJ1-1; 7 bases match TRBD1. The germline CDR1 and CDR2 sequences are KGHSH and LQKENI. V shed 3 bases and J 6 bases; nucleotides not matched to a gene: 7. This CDR3 comprises 14 residues. DNA of the CDR3: TGTGCCAGCTCACCCACTGGAGGGGGCGCTGAAGCTTTCTTT. Translating gives CASSPTGGGAEAFF.

This rearrangement joins TRBV29-1 to TRBJ1-5; 8 bases agree with TRBD1. V gave up 7 bases and J gave up 2 bases; unmatched junction bases: 7. The CDR3 runs to 14 residues. CDR1 SQVTM and CDR2 ANQGSEA come from the germline V gene. The CDR3: CSARAGGGNQPQHF. In DNA form, the CDR3 reads TGCAGCGCCCGGGCAGGGGGCGGCAATCAGCCCCAGCATTTT.

The genes are TRBV18 and TRBJ1-5, with 8 positions matching TRBD1. CDR1 is KGHSH, CDR2 LQKENI, per germline. The CDR3 length is 15 residues. Germline trimming cut 2 bases from V and 3 bases from J; bases unmatched to any gene: 3. CDR3 sequence: CASSPGQGDNQPQHF. DNA of the CDR3: TGTGCCAGCTCACCAGGACAGGGCGACAATCAGCCCCAGCATTTT.

The chain is built from TRBV5-1 and TRBJ2-3; D gene uncertain. Germline V gene lookup returns CDR1 SGHRS and CDR2 YFSETQ. The CDR3 consists of 16 residues. The V end was cut by 3 bases, the J end by 2 bases, with 16 bases between. The CDR3: CASSSTAGLSTDTQYF. The CDR3 coding sequence is TGCGCCAGCAGCTCAACCGCCGGGCTCTCCACAGATACGCAGTATTTT. The entire variable domain, with the rest obtained from reference TRBV5-1 and TRBJ2-3, is as follows: KAGVTQTPRYLIKTRGQQVTLSCSPISGHRSVSWYQQTPGQGLQFLFEYFSETQRNKGNFPGRFSGRQFSNSRSEMNVSTLELGDSALYLCASSSTAGLSTDTQYFGPGTRLTVL.